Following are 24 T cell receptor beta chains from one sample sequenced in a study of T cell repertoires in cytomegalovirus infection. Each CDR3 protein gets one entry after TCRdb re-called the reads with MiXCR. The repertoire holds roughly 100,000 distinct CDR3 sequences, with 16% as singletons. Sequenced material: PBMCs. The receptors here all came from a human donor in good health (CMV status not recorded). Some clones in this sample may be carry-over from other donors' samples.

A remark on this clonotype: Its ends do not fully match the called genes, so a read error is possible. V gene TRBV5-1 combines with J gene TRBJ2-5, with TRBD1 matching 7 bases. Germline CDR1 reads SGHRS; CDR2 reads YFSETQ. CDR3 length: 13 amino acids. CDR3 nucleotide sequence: TGCGACAGCACTAGGACAGGTCAAGAGACCCAGTACTTC. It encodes CDSTRTGQETQYF.

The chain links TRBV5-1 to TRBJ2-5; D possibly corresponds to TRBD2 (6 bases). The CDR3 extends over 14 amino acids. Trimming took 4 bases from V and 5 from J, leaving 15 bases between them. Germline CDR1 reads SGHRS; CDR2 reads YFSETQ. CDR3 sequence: CASSPIVGGETQYF. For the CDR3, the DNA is TGCGCCAGCAGCCCCATTGTCGGAGGGGAGACCCAGTACTTC. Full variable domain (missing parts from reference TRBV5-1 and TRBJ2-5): KAGVTQTPRYLIKTRGQQVTLSCSPISGHRSVSWYQQTPGQGLQFLFEYFSETQRNKGNFPGRFSGRQFSNSRSEMNVSTLELGDSALYLCASSPIVGGETQYFGPGTRLLVL.

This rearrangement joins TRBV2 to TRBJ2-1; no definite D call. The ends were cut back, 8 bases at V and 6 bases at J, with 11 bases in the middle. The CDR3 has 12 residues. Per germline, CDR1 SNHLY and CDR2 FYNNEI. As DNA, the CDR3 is TGTGCCAGCTACTTCATAGGCAATGAGCAGTTCTTC. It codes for CASYFIGNEQFF.

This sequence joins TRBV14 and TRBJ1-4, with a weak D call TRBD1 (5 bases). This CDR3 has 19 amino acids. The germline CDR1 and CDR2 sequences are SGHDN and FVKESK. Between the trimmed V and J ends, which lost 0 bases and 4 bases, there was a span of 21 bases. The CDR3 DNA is TGTGCCAGCAGCCAAGATAAACGCCCCGGGGCGGACGTTAATGAAAAACTGTTTTTT. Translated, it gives CASSQDKRPGADVNEKLFF.

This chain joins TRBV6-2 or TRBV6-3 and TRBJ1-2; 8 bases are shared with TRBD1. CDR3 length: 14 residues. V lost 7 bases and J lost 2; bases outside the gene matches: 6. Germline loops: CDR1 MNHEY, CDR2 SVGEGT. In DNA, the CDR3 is TGTGCCAGCACCCGGACAGGGAGCAACTATGGCTACACCTTC. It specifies CASTRTGSNYGYTF.

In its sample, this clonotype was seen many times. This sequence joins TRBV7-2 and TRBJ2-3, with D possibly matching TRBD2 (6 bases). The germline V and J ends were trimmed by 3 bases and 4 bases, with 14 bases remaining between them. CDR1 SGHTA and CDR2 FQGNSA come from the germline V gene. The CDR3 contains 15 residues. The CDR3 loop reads CASSLGLHGPDTQYF. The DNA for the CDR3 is TGTGCCAGCAGCTTGGGACTTCACGGCCCAGATACGCAGTATTTT.

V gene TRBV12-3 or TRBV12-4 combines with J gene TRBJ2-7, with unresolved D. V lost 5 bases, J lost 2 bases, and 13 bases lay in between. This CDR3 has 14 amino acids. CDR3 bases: TGTGCCAGCAGTCTTATAGGTGGCCCCTACGAGCAGTACTTC. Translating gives CASSLIGGPYEQYF.

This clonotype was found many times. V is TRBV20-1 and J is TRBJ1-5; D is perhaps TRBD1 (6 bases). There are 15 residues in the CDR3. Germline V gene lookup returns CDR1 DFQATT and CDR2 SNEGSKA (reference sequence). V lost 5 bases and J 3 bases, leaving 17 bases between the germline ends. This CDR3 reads CSARPRGAANQPQHF. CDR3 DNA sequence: TGCAGTGCTCGTCCTCGGGGGGCAGCCAATCAGCCCCAGCATTTT.

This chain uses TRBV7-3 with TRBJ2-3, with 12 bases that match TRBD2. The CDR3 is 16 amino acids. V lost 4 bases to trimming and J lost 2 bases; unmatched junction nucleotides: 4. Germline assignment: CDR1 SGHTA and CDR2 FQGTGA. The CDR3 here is CASSSSSGGDTDTQYF. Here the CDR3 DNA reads TGTGCCAGCAGCTCCTCTAGCGGGGGGGACACAGATACGCAGTATTTT.

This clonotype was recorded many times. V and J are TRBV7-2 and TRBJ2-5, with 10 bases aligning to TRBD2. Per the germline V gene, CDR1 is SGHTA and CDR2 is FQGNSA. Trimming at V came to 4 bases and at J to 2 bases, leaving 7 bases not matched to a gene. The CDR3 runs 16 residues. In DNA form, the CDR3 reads TGTGCCAGCAGCTCCGCTGGACTAGCGGAGCAAGAGACCCAGTACTTC. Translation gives CASSSAGLAEQETQYF.

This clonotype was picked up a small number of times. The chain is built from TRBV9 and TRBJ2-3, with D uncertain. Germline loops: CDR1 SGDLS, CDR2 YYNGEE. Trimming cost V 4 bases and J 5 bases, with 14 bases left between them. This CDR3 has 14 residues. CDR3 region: CASSPQIAGDTQYF. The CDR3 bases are TGTGCCAGCAGCCCCCAGATAGCAGGAGATACGCAGTATTTT. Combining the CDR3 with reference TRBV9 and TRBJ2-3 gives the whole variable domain DSGVTQTPKHLITATGQRVTLRCSPRSGDLSVYWYQQSLDQGLQFLIQYYNGEERAKGNILERFSAQQFPDLHSELNLSSLELGDSALYFCASSPQIAGDTQYFGPGTRLTVL.

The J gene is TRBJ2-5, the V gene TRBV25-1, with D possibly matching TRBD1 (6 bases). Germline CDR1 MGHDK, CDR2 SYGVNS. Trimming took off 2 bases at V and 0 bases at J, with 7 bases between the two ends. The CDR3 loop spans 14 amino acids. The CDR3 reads CASSEGQYQETQYF. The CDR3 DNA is TGTGCCAGCAGTGAAGGACAGTACCAAGAGACCCAGTACTTC.

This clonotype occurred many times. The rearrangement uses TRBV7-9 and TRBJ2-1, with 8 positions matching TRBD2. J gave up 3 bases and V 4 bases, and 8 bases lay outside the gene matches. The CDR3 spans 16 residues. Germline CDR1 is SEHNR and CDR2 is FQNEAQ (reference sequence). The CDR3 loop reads CASSSFQRGRYNEQFF. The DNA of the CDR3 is TGTGCCAGCAGCTCCTTCCAGCGGGGGCGCTACAATGAGCAGTTCTTC.

The CDR3 protein is CASSRYRVGATEAFF. In DNA form, the CDR3 reads TGTGCCAGCAGTCGGTACAGGGTGGGTGCGACTGAAGCTTTCTTT. The V and J genes are TRBV12-3 or TRBV12-4 and TRBJ1-1; the D gene is possibly TRBD1 (6 bases). Trimming removed 5 bases from V and 5 bases from J, with 18 bases in between. The CDR3 is made up of 15 amino acids.

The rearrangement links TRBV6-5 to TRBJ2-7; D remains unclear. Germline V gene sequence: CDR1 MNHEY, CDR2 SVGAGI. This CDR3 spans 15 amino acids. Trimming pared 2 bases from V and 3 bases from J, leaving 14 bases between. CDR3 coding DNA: TGTGCCAGCAGTTACGGTCGGCTAGGCGGCTACGAGCAGTACTTC. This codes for CASSYGRLGGYEQYF.

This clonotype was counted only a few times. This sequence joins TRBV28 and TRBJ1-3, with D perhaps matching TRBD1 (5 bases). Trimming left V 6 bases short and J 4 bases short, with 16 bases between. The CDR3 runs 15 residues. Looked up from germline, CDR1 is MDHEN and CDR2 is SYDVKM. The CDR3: CASRSDSVPGNTIYF. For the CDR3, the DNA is TGTGCCAGCAGATCCGACAGTGTCCCAGGAAACACCATATATTTT.

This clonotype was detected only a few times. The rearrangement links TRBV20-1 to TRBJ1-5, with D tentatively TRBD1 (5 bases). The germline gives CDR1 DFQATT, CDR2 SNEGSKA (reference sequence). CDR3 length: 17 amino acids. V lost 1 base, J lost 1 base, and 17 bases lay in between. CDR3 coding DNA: TGCAGTGCTAGAGCGTCAGGGAAATATACCAGCAATCAGCCCCAGCATTTT. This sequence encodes CSARASGKYTSNQPQHF.

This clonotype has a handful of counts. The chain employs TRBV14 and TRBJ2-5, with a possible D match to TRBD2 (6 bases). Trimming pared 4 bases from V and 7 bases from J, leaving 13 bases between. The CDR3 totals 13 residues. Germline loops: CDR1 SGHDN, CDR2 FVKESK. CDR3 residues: CASSPKRAGTQYF. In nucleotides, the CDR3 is TGTGCCAGCAGCCCGAAGCGGGCTGGGACCCAGTACTTC. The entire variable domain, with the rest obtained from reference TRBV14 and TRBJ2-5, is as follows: EAGVTQFPSHSVIEKGQTVTLRCDPISGHDNLYWYRRVMGKEIKFLLHFVKESKQDESGMPNNRFLAERTGGTYSTLKVQPAELEDSGVYFCASSPKRAGTQYFGPGTRLLVL.

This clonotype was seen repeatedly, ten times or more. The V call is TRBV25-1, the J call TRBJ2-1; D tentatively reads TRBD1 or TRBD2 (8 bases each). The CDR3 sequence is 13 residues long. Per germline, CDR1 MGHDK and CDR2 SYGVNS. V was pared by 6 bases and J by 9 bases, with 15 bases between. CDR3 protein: CASSGQGLGEQFF. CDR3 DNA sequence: TGTGCCAGCAGCGGACAGGGACTAGGTGAGCAGTTCTTC.

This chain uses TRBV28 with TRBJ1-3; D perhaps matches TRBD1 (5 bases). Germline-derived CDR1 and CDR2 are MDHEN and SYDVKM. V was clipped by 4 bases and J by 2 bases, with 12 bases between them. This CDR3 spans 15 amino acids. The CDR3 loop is CASSSGTWAGNTIYF. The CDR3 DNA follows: TGTGCCAGCAGTTCAGGGACCTGGGCTGGAAACACCATATATTTT.

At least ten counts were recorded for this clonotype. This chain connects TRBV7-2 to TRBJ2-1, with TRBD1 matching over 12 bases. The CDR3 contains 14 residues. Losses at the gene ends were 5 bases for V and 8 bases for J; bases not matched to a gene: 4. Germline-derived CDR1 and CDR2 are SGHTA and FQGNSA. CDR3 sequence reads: CASSAGQGAYEQFF. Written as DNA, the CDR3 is TGTGCCAGCAGCGCGGGACAGGGGGCCTATGAGCAGTTCTTC.

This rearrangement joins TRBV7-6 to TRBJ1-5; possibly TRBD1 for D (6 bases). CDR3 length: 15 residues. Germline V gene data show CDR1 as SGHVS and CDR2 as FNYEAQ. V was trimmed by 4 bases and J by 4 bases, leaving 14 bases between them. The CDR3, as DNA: TGTGCCAGCAGCTCCGAACAGGGTCAGAATCAGCCCCAGCATTTT. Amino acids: CASSSEQGQNQPQHF.

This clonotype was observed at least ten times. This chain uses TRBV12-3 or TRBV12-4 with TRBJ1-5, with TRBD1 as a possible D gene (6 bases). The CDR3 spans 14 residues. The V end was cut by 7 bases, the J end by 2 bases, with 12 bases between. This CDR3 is CASTPTGGNQPQHF. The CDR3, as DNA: TGTGCCAGCACCCCGACAGGTGGCAATCAGCCCCAGCATTTT.

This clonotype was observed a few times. CDR3 in amino acids: CASSSGQGTGDTQYF. The CDR3 nucleotides are TGTGCCAGCAGTTCAGGACAGGGGACGGGAGATACGCAGTATTTT. This chain links TRBV7-9 with TRBJ2-3; TRBD1 matches 9 bases. CDR1 SEHNR and CDR2 FQNEAQ come from the germline V gene (reference sequence). This CDR3 comprises 15 residues. V shed 6 bases, J shed 5 bases, and the junction held 9 bases outside the gene matches.